This section outlines one T cell receptor (beta chain) sequence together with its context. The sample originates from a study of identical twins. Trimming took 2 bases from V and 5 from J; bases not matched to a gene: 10. The CDR3 runs 17 residues. Looked up from germline, CDR1 is SGHRS and CDR2 is YFSETQ. TCRdb re-analysed the 5' RACE reads in MiXCR, keeping a single row per CDR3 protein. This sample has hundreds of thousands of distinct CDR3 sequences, with 6% to 9% found just once. The same sample was also used in a study of yellow fever vaccine responses in identical twins.

The sample comprised memory (CD45RO+) T cells sorted from blood. The TCR was taken from a woman between 18 and 29 years old in good health. This chain uses TRBV5-1 with TRBJ2-5; 12 bases are a match to TRBD2. CDR3 loop: CASSLELAGGSGETQYF. CDR3 coding DNA: TGCGCCAGCAGCTTAGAACTAGCGGGGGGCTCGGGGGAGACCCAGTACTTC.